This entry features one T cell receptor beta chain sequence. The target antigen is unknown. This specimen belongs to a study of radiation and T cells in renal cell carcinoma. Sequencing was performed with immunoSEQ multiplex PCR; in TCRdb, only in-frame clones are kept and a portion is missing. This sample carries 50,000 to 70,000 clones, over 60% of them seen once, and the ten largest clones take more than 6.5%. The time point was: blood 4 weeks post-SBRT, at nephrectomy. Treatment given: 15 Gy SBRT to primary tumor, nephrectomy 4 weeks later. Nephrectomy followed 15 Gy stereotactic body radiation by 4 weeks. Blood was sampled at baseline, 2 weeks and 4 weeks after SBRT. The germline V gene encodes CDR1 SGHTA and CDR2 FQGNSA. The CDR3 consists of 19 residues. V shed 1 base and J 4 bases; nucleotides not matched to a gene: 16. Findings of the study overall: Without pretreatment biopsies, baseline tumor clonotype presence was undetermined.

The chain recombines TRBV7-2 with TRBJ2-1, with 7 positions matching TRBD2. The sample in question was blood, obtained from a patient whose treatment included radiotherapy and nephrectomy. The receptor was derived from a man aged 55 to 70 with renal cell carcinoma. In nucleotides, the CDR3 is TGTGCCAGCAGCTTAGTATCGGGGGGTGTCTCTTTTACATACAATGAGCAGTTCTTC. Its protein is CASSLVSGGVSFTYNEQFF. Complete variable domain (other parts from reference TRBV7-2 and TRBJ2-1): GAGVSQSPSNKVTEKGKDVELRCDPISGHTALYWYRQSLGQGLEFLIYFQGNSAPDKSGLPSDRFSAERTGGSVSTLTIQRTQQEDSAVYLCASSLVSGGVSFTYNEQFFGPGTRLTVL.